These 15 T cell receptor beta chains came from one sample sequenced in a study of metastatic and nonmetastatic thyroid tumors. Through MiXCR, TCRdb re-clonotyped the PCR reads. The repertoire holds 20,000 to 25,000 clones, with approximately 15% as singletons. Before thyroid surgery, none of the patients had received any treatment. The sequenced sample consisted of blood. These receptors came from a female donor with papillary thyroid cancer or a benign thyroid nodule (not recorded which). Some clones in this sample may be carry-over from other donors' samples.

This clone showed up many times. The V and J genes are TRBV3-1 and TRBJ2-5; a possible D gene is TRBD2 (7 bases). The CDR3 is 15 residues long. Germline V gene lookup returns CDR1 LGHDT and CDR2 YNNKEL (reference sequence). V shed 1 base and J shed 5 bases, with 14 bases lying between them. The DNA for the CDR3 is TGTGCCAGCAGCCAAGGTGGGGGGGCCGGCGAGACCCAGTACTTC. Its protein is CASSQGGGAGETQYF.

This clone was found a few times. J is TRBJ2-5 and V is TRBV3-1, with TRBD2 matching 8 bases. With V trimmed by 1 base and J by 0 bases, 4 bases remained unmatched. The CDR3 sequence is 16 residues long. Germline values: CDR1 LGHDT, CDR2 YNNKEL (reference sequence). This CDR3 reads CASSQVIAGYQETQYF. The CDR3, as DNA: TGTGCCAGCAGCCAAGTGATAGCGGGGTACCAAGAGACCCAGTACTTC.

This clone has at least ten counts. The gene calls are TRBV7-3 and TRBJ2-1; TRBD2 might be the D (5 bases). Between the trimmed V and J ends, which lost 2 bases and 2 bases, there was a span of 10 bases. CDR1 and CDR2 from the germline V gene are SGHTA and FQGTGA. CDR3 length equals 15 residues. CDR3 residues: CASSLEPGTYNEQFF. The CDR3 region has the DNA TGTGCCAGCAGCTTAGAGCCGGGAACCTACAATGAGCAGTTCTTC.

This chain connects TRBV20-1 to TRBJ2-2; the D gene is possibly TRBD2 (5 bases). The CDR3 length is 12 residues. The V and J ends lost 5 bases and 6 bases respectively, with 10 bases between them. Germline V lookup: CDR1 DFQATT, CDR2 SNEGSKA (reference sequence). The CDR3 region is CSASKAAGELFF. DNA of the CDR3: TGCAGTGCTTCTAAAGCGGCCGGGGAGCTGTTTTTT.

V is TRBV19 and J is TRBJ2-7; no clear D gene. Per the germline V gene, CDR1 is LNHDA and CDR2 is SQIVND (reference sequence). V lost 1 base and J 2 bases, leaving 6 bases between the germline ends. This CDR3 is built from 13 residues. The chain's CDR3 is CASSIVLAYEQYF. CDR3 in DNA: TGTGCCAGTAGTATAGTTCTAGCCTACGAGCAGTACTTC.

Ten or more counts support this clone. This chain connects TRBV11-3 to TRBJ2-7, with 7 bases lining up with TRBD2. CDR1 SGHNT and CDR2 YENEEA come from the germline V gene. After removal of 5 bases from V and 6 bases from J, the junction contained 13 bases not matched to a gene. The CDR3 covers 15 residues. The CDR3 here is CASSRRGREAPEQYF. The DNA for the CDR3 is TGTGCCAGCAGCAGAAGAGGACGGGAGGCGCCCGAGCAGTACTTC.

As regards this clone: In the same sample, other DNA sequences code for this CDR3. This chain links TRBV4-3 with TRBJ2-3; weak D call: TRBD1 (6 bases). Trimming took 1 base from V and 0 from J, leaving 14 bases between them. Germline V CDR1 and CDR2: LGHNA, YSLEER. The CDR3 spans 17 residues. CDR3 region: CASSQGTWDMSTDTQYF. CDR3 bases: TGCGCCAGCAGCCAAGGGACTTGGGACATGAGCACAGATACGCAGTATTTT.

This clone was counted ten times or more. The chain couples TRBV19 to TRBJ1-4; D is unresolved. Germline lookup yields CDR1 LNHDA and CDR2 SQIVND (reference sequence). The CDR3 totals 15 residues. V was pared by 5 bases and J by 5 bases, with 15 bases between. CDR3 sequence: CASSWNINTNEKLFF. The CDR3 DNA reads TGTGCCAGTAGTTGGAATATTAACACGAATGAAAAACTGTTTTTT.

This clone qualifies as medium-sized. DNA for the CDR3: TGTGCCAGCAGTTTATCGGACAGGGGGGGCTACACCTTC. This translates into CASSLSDRGGYTF. This sequence joins TRBV27 and TRBJ1-2; 10 bases map to TRBD1. The germline CDR1 and CDR2 sequences are MNHEY and SMNVEV (reference sequence). The ends lost 0 bases at V and 8 bases at J; junction bases unmatched: 0. The CDR3 runs to 13 residues.

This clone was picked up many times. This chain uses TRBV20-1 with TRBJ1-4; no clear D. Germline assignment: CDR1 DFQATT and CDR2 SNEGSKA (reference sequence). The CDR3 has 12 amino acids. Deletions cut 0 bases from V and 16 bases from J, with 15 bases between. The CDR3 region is CSARDLSESPFF. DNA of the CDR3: TGCAGTGCTAGAGATCTGTCCGAATCCCCGTTTTTT.

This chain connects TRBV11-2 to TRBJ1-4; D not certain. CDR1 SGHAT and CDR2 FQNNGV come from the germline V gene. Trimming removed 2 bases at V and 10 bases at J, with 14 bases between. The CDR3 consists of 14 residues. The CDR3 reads CASSLTEEIGKLFF. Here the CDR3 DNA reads TGTGCCAGCAGCTTAACCGAGGAGATTGGAAAACTGTTTTTT.

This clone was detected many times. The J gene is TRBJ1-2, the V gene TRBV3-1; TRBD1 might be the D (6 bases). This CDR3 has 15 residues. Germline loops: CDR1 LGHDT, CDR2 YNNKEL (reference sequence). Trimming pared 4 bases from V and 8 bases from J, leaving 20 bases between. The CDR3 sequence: CASSLPGTPTGGYTF. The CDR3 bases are TGTGCCAGCAGCCTCCCCGGGACACCAACTGGAGGCTACACCTTC.

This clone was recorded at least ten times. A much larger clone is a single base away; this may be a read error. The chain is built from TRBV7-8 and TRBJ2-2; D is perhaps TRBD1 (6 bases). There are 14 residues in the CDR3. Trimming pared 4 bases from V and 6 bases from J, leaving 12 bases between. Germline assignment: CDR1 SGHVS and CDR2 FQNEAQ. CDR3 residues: CASSSGQSAGELFF. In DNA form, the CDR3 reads TGTGCCAGCAGCTCCGGACAGAGCGCCGGGGAGCTGTTTTTT.

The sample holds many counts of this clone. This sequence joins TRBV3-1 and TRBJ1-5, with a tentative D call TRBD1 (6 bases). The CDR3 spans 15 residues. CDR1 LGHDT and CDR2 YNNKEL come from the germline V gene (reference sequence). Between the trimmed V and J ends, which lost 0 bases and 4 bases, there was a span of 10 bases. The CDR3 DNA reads TGTGCCAGCAGCCAAGAGGGGGCACGGAATCAGCCCCAGCATTTT. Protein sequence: CASSQEGARNQPQHF.

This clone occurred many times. CDR3 nucleotide sequence: TGTGCCAGCAGTTTAATCATGGGGTCCACAGATACGCAGTATTTT. Amino acid sequence: CASSLIMGSTDTQYF. V gene TRBV27 combines with J gene TRBJ2-3; the D is unclear. The length of the CDR3 is 15 residues. V was shortened by 2 bases and J by 2 bases, with 11 bases between the two germline ends. Germline V gives CDR1 MNHEY, CDR2 SMNVEV (reference sequence).